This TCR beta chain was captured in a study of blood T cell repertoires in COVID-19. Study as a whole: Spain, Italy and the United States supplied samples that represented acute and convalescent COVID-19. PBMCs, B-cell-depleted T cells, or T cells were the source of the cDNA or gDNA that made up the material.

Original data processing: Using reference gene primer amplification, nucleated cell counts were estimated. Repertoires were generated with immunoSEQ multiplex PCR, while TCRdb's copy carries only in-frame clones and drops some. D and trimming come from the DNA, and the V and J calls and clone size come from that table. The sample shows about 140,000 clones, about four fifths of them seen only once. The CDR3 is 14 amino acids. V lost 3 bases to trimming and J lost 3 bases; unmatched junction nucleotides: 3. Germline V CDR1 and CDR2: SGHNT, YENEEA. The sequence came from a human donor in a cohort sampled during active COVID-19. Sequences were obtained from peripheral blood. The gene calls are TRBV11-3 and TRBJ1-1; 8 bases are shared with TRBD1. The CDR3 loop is CASSFRTGHTEAFF. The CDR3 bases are TGTGCCAGCAGCTTTCGGACAGGGCACACTGAAGCTTTCTTT.